This is a list of T cell receptor beta chains from one sample in a study of siplizumab effects on memory and regulatory T cells. The repertoire was sequenced with immunoSEQ multiplex PCR; TCRdb's copy has only in-frame clones and lacks some. The sample has around 6,700 clones, under 80% seen once; the top ten hold approximately 15%. The source material was effector memory CD8+ T cells sorted from blood. All receptors derive from a human donor in good health. Each CDR3 is given with its conserved first and last residue.

TRBV19	TRBJ2-7	CASSIRDGYEQYF
TRBV5-8	TRBJ1-1	CASSQVQGEGTEAFF
TRBV5-6	TRBJ1-1	CASSLVVTPFQAFF
TRBV4-1	TRBJ2-7	CASKEGQGTYEQYF
TRBV5-3	TRBJ2-5	CARSLGTGEEETQYF
TRBV6-6	TRBJ2-7	CASSYTGDEQYF
TRBV14	TRBJ2-7	CASSQTTGDEQYF
TRBV6-6	TRBJ2-1	CATQTGEGNEQFF
TRBV7-3	TRBJ2-2	CASSLLLNTGELFF
TRBV9	TRBJ2-1	CASSVDSGHNEQFF
TRBV7-7	TRBJ2-5	CASSPLGLAGPQETQYF
TRBV6-6	TRBJ2-5	CASSPRDAETQYF
TRBV7-9	TRBJ2-7	CASSSGVYEQYF
TRBV19	TRBJ1-6	CASSISPEPSPLHF
TRBV9	TRBJ1-2	CASSGKDTVYWTF
TRBV6-4	TRBJ1-1	CASSEEIENTEAFF
TRBV9	TRBJ2-3	CASSGTGGDTQYF
TRBV5-4	TRBJ1-6	CASSLTTGQSPLHF
TRBV19	TRBJ1-1	CASSMGRNTEAFF
TRBV4-2	TRBJ1-3	CASLDSGNTIYF
TRBV5-5	TRBJ1-6	CASSFGGGGVINSPLHF
TRBV11-1	TRBJ2-1	CASSFLVNEQFF
TRBV2	TRBJ2-6	CASNPGQGVVGANVLTF
TRBV19	TRBJ1-2	CATRTGFNYGYTF
TRBV4-3	TRBJ2-5	CASSPDRAQETQYF
TRBV27	TRBJ2-1	CASSLLASGGLSSYNEQFF
TRBV15	TRBJ2-7	CATSRVRDSAYYEQYF
TRBV2	TRBJ2-1	CASSDPYPPFF
TRBV19	TRBJ2-5	CASGGETQYF
TRBV4-1	TRBJ2-3	CASSQSGTGEADTQYF
TRBV11-1	TRBJ2-7	CASSRSYEQYF
TRBV6-1	TRBJ1-1	CAVWRGGTEAFF
TRBV28	TRBJ2-4	CASSLPGELAKNIQYF
TRBV29-1	TRBJ2-7	CSVAGTGTSYEQYF
TRBV6-1	TRBJ1-6	CASSPRDEWSPLHF
TRBV5-5	TRBJ1-2	CASSLGGRLVTEGYTF
TRBV7-9	TRBJ1-3	CASNSATFGNTIYF
TRBV19	TRBJ1-1	CASSLLGAEAFF
TRBV7-9	TRBJ2-7	CASSSPGQNYEQYF
TRBV30	TRBJ1-4	CAWSVRQVNEKLFF
TRBV20-1	TRBJ2-7	CSARSLEQYF
TRBV21-1	TRBJ1-5	CASSQGGQPNQPQHF
TRBV27	TRBJ2-7	CASSPWTGSTFETYEQYF